This is a list of T cell receptor beta chains from one sample in a study of response to subunit inactivated influenza vaccine. TCRdb re-derived calls from the RT-PCR reads in MiXCR, one entry per CDR3 protein. Among 450,000 to 550,000 distinct CDR3 sequences listed, about 25% were seen once. The sample here was CD4+ T cells sorted from PBMCs, taken around 5 days after vaccination. These receptors were obtained from a man aged 50 to 60 who received an inactivated influenza vaccine. The CDR3 runs from the conserved cysteine through the conserved F or W. The D gene is left open where the match is weak. Where a row states a size, it is once, few, many or the class of an expanded clone; other rows omit it.

>.|TRBJ2-5|TRBV20-1|few
TGCAGTGCTAGGACCCCCCAAGAGACCCAGTACTTC
CSARTPQETQYF
>.|TRBJ2-5|TRBV20-1|few
TGCAGTGCTAGACGACCTGGACGCACCCAAGAGACCCAGTACTTC
CSARRPGRTQETQYF
>TRBD1|TRBJ2-7|TRBV7-2|.
TGTGCCAGCAGCTTAGCTCCCCCCGGGACAGGCAAATACGAGCAGTACTTC
CASSLAPPGTGKYEQYF
>.|TRBJ1-1|TRBV20-1|.
TGCAGTCAAGTCGGACGAGTAAACACTGAAGCTTTCTTT
CSQVGRVNTEAFF
>.|TRBJ2-1|TRBV28|few
TGTGCCAGCAGTTCCTCCTTCGGGCTAGCCAACTTATACAATGAGCAGTTCTTC
CASSSSFGLANLYNEQFF
>.|TRBJ2-1|TRBV29-1|few
TGCAGCGTTGAAGGCACTACCAGGGATGAGCAGTTCTTC
CSVEGTTRDEQFF
>TRBD2|TRBJ2-3|TRBV5-1|few
TGCGCCAGCAGCCGAAGACTAGCGGGAGCTCGAACAGATACGCAGTATTTT
CASSRRLAGARTDTQYF
>.|TRBJ1-1|TRBV5-1|many
TGCGCCAGCAGCTTGGTGGTGAACACTGAAGCTTTCTTT
CASSLVVNTEAFF
>TRBD2|TRBJ2-1|TRBV7-2|.
TGTGCCAGCAGCTTGGGTAGCGGGAGATCCTACAATGAGCAGTTCTTC
CASSLGSGRSYNEQFF
>.|TRBJ2-7|TRBV14|few
TGTGCCAGCAGCCAAGGTAGGGTCGAGCAGTACTTC
CASSQGRVEQYF
>.|TRBJ1-1|TRBV5-1|.
TGCGCCAGCAGCTTGGGGGGGGCCCTTAGGTTCATGAACACTGAAGCTTTCTTT
CASSLGGALRFMNTEAFF
>TRBD2|TRBJ2-3|TRBV20-1|.
TGCAGTGCTAGTGGGCGGGGGGGCGCAGATACGCAGTATTTT
CSASGRGGADTQYF
>.|TRBJ2-5|TRBV20-1|.
TGCAGTGCTAGCCCCACAGGGAGCGAGACCCAGTACTTC
CSASPTGSETQYF
>.|TRBJ2-5|TRBV24-1|many
TGTGCCACCAGTGACCCGGGCCCAACAGGGTCCCAAGAGACCCAGTACTTC
CATSDPGPTGSQETQYF
>TRBD1|TRBJ2-7|TRBV11-2|few
TGTGCCAGCAGCCCGAGCTCTGGGACAGCTATAGAAACCTACGAGCAGTACTTC
CASSPSSGTAIETYEQYF
>.|TRBJ2-5|TRBV7-2|.
TGTGCCAGCAGCTTAGTCAGGGCAGTCTTGGAGACCCAGTACTTC
CASSLVRAVLETQYF
>.|TRBJ2-3|TRBV27|.
TGTGCCAGCAGTTTATGGGCCTCGGGAGTCGGTGCAGATACGCAGTATTTT
CASSLWASGVGADTQYF
>.|TRBJ1-1|TRBV18|few
TGTGCCAGCTCACCCGGATGGGGTGAAGCTTTCTTT
CASSPGWGEAFF
>.|TRBJ2-1|TRBV5-1|.
TGCGCCAGCAGCTTTTATGGGGGAATCTCCTACAATGAGCAGTTCTTC
CASSFYGGISYNEQFF
>.|TRBJ2-1|TRBV6-2/TRBV6-3|.
TGTGCCAGCAGTTATTATGGCTCCTACAATGAGCAGTTCTTC
CASSYYGSYNEQFF
>TRBD2|TRBJ2-7|TRBV5-4|.
TGTGCCAGCAGAGCCGGGACTAGCAGAGCCTACGAGCAGTACTTC
CASRAGTSRAYEQYF
>TRBD2|TRBJ2-1|TRBV7-2|.
TGTGCCAGCAGCTTAGAAGGACTAGGGAGTAATGAGCAGTTCTTC
CASSLEGLGSNEQFF
>TRBD2|TRBJ2-1|TRBV4-1|.
TGCGCCAGCAGCCAAGTTGCTAGCGGGTGGACCTACAATGAGCAGTTCTTC
CASSQVASGWTYNEQFF
>TRBD2|TRBJ2-3|TRBV29-1|.
TGCAGCGTTGTTGGCCTAGCGGGAGGCGGGGATACGCAGTATTTT
CSVVGLAGGGDTQYF
>.|TRBJ2-7|TRBV5-1|.
TGCGCCAGCAGCTTGGCCTGGGGATCTAGAGTTGACGAGCAGTACTTC
CASSLAWGSRVDEQYF
>.|TRBJ2-1|TRBV29-1|.
TGCAGCGCCTACACACTAGCCAAAAACATTCAGTTCTTC
CSAYTLAKNIQFF
>.|TRBJ2-2|TRBV5-1|few
TGCGCCAGCAGCTTGGTTCGGGGCTCGAACACCGGGGAGCTGTTTTTT
CASSLVRGSNTGELFF
>.|TRBJ2-6|TRBV7-2|many
TGTGCCAGCAGCTCCCATATAGCCTCTGGGGCCAACGTCCTGACTTTC
CASSSHIASGANVLTF
>TRBD1|TRBJ2-6|TRBV10-3|.
TGTGCCATCAGCCCGGGACAGGGTATCTCTGGGGCCAACGTCCTGACTTTC
CAISPGQGISGANVLTF
>.|TRBJ2-1|TRBV5-1|many
TGCGCCAGCAGCTTGGCCGTGGGGGCCACCTACAATGAGCAGTTCTTC
CASSLAVGATYNEQFF
>.|TRBJ1-2|TRBV9|.
TGTGCCAGCAGCGAAAGGGACAATCTCTATGGCTACACCTTC
CASSERDNLYGYTF
>.|TRBJ2-3|TRBV4-3|.
TGCGCCAGCAGCCAAGATTTACGGGAAACTGAGGATACGCAGTATTTT
CASSQDLRETEDTQYF
>.|TRBJ2-3|TRBV11-2|.
TGTGCCAGCAGCTCGACACGGGTTAGCACAGATACGCAGTATTTT
CASSSTRVSTDTQYF
>.|TRBJ2-1|TRBV7-2|few
TGTGCCAGCAATAGGGTGGGTGCTCAGCAGTTCTTC
CASNRVGAQQFF
>TRBD2|TRBJ2-5|TRBV20-1|.
TGCAGTGCCTACGGCGTGGGAGGGCCGGAGACCCAGTACTTC
CSAYGVGGPETQYF
>.|TRBJ2-7|TRBV5-5|few
TGTGCCAGCAGCGGGAGGACAGCCCTCGAGCAGTACTTC
CASSGRTALEQYF
>.|TRBJ2-7|TRBV18|.
TGTGCCAGCTCATCGAATCAACAGGGCGGAGAGCAGTACTTC
CASSSNQQGGEQYF
>.|TRBJ2-1|TRBV11-2|.
TGTGCCAGCAGCTTAGCACTGAGCTCCTACAATGAGCAGTTCTTC
CASSLALSSYNEQFF
>.|TRBJ2-7|TRBV4-3|.
TGCGCCAGCAGCCCCACCGGAGGGGGGGCATACGAGCAGTACTTC
CASSPTGGGAYEQYF
>.|TRBJ2-3|TRBV27|.
TGTGCCAGCAGCCTATCCCCAGGCCTGGAGGATACGCAGTATTTT
CASSLSPGLEDTQYF
>.|TRBJ2-5|TRBV20-1|.
TGCAGTGCTAGATCGGGCTTCCAAGAGACCCAGTACTTC
CSARSGFQETQYF